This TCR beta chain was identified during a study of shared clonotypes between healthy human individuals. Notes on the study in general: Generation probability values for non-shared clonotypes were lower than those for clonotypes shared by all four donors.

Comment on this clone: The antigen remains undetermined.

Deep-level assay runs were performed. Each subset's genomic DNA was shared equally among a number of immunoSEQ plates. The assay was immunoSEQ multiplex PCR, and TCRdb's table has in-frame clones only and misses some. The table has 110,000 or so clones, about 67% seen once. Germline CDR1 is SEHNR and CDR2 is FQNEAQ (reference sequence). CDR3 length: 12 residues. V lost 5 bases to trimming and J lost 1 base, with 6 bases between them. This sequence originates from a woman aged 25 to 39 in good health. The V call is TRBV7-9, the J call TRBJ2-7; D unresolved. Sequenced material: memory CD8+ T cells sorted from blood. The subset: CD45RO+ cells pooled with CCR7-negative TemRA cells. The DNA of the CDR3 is TGTGCCAGCAGCCCCCGTTCCTACGAGCAGTACTTC. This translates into CASSPRSYEQYF.